This TCR beta chain was captured by sequencing in a study of molecular identifiers for immune sequencing clone quantification. Each CDR3 protein gets one entry after TCRdb re-called the PCR reads with MiXCR. The table records some 320,000 distinct CDR3 sequences, over 20% of them present only once. This clonotype was counted many times. As CD8+CD4-CCR7+CD45RA+ cells, naive CD8 T cells were sorted. This CDR3 has 12 residues. Trimming took 4 bases from V and 4 from J; bases not matched to a gene: 2. Germline CDR1 reads DFQATT; CDR2 reads SNEGSKA (reference sequence). This chain connects TRBV20-1 to TRBJ1-1, with 8 bases lining up with TRBD1. The source of this sequence is a human donor in good health. Some libraries in this study had Jurkat cell RNA spiked in. The sequenced material came from naive CD8+ T cells from blood, with Jurkat cell RNA spiked in. Subset reported: FACS-sorted CD8+CD4-CCR7+CD45RA+ naive T cells. CDR3 region: CSANRGGTEAFF. CDR3 nucleotides: TGCAGTGCTAACAGGGGGGGCACTGAAGCTTTCTTT.